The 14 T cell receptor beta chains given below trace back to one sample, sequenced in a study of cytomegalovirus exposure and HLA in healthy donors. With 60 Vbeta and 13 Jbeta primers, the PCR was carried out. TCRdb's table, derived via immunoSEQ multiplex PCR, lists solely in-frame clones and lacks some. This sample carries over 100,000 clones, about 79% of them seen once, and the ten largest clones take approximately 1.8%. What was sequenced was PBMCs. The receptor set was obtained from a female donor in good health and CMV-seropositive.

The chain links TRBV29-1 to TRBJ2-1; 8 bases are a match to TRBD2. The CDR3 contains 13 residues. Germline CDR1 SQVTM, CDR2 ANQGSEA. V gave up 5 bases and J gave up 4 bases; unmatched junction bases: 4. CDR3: CSVHTSGYNEQFF. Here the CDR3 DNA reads TGCAGCGTTCATACTAGCGGATACAATGAGCAGTTCTTC.

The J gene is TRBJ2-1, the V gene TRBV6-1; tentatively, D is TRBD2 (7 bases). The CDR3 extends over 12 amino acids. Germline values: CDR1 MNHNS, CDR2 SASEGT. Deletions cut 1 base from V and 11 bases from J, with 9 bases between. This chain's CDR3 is CASSEGGGKQFF. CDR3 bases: TGTGCCAGCAGTGAAGGCGGGGGCAAGCAGTTCTTC.

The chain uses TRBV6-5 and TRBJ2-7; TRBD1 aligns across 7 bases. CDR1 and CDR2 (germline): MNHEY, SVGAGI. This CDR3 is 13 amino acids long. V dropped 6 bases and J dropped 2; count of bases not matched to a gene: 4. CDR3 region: CASSPTGAYEQYF. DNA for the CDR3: TGTGCCAGCAGCCCTACAGGGGCCTACGAGCAGTACTTC.

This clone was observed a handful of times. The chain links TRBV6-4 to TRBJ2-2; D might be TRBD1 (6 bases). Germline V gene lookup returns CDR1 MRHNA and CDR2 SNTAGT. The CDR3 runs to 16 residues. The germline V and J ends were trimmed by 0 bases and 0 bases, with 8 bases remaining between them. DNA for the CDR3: TGTGCCAGCAGTGACTCGGACAGTTCGAACACCGGGGAGCTGTTTTTT. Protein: CASSDSDSSNTGELFF.

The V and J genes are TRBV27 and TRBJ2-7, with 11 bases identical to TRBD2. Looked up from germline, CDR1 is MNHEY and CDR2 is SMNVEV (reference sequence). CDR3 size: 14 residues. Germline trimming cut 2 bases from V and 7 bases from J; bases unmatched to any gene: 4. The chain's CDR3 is CASSLLAGGREQYF. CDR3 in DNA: TGTGCCAGCAGTTTACTAGCGGGAGGACGGGAGCAGTACTTC.

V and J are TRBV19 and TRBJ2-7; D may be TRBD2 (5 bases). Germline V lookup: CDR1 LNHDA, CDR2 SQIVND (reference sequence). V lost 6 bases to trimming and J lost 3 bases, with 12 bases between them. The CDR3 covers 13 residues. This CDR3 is CASSGPGFYEQYF. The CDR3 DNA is TGTGCCAGTAGCGGGCCGGGATTCTACGAGCAGTACTTC.

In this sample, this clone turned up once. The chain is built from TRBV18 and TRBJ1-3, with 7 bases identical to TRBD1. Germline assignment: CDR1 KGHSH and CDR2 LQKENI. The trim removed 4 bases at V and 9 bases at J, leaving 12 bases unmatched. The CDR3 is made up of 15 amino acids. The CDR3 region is CASSRSGQSTTTIYF. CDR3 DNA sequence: TGTGCCAGCTCACGATCGGGACAGAGCACAACCACCATATATTTT.

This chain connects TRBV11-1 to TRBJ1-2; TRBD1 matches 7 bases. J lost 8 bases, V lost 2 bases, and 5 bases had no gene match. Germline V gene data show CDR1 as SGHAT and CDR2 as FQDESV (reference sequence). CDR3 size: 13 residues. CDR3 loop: CASSLHRGGGYTF. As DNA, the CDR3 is TGTGCCAGCAGCTTACACAGGGGTGGCGGCTACACCTTC. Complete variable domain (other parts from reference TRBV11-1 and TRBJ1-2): EAEVAQSPRYKITEKSQAVAFWCDPISGHATLYWYRQILGQGPELLVQFQDESVVDDSQLPKDRFSAERLKGVDSTLKIQPAELGDSAMYLCASSLHRGGGYTFGSGTRLTVV.

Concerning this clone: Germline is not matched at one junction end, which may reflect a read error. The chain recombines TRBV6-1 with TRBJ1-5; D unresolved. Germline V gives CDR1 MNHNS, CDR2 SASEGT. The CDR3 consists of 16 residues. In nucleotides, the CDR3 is TGTGCCAGCAGTGTCGTCGGACGGTCTAGCGATCAGCCCCAGCATTTT. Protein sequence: CASSVVGRSSDQPQHF.

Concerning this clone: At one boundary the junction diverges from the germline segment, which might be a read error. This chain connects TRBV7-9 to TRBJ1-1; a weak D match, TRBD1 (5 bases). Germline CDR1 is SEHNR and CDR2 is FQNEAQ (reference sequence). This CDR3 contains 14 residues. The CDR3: CSSSLEAPGSEAFF. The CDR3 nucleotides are TGTTCCAGCAGCTTAGAGGCCCCAGGGTCCGAAGCTTTCTTT.

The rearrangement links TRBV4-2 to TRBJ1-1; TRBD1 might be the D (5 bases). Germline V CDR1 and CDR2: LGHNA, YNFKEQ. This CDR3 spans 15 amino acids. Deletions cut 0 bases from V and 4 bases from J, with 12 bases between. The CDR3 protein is CASSQEGRVVTEAFF. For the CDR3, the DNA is TGTGCCAGCAGCCAAGAGGGCAGGGTGGTCACTGAAGCTTTCTTT.

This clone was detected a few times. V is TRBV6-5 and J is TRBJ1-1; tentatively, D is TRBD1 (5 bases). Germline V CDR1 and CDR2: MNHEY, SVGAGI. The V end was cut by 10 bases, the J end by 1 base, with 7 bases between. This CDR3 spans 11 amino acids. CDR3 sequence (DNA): TGTGCCACCGGACAGAACACTGAAGCTTTCTTT. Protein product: CATGQNTEAFF.

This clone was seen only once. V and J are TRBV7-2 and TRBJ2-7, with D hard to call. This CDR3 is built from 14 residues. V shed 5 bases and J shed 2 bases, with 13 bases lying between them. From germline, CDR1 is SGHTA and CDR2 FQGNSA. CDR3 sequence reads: CASSLDSEAYEQYF. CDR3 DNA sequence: TGTGCCAGCAGCCTAGACTCCGAGGCCTACGAGCAGTACTTC.

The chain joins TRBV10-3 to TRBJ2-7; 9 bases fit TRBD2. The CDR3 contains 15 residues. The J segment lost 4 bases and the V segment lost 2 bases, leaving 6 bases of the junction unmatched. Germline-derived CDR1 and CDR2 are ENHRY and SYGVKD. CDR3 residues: CAISEIASGTYEQYF. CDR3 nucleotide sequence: TGTGCCATCAGTGAGATCGCTAGCGGGACTTACGAGCAGTACTTC.